The 30 T cell receptor beta chains below were found in one sample sequenced in a study of T cell repertoires in cytomegalovirus infection. TCRdb recomputed calls from the reads with MiXCR, one row per CDR3 protein. The table has fewer than 200,000 distinct CDR3 sequences, over 13% seen once. Sequencing was done on a sample of PBMCs. These receptors all come from a human donor in good health (CMV status not recorded). Some clones in this sample may be carry-over from other donors' samples.

This clonotype was detected ten times or more. The CDR3 region is CASSLQGGVNTEAFF. Written as DNA, the CDR3 is TGTGCCAGCAGCTTACAGGGCGGGGTTAACACTGAAGCTTTCTTT. The rearrangement joins TRBV7-2 to TRBJ1-1; maybe TRBD1 (5 bases). Trimming removed 2 bases from V and 2 bases from J, with 12 bases in between. Germline CDR1 and CDR2: SGHTA and FQGNSA. This CDR3 is built from 15 residues.

This clonotype was seen at least ten times. The chain has TRBV7-2 and TRBJ2-7; 10 bases are shared with TRBD2. This CDR3 spans 15 amino acids. Per the germline V gene, CDR1 is SGHTA and CDR2 is FQGNSA. Germline trimming cut 4 bases from V and 4 bases from J; bases unmatched to any gene: 7. The DNA of the CDR3 is TGTGCCAGCAGCTCACCGGGACTAGCGATTTACGAGCAGTACTTC. Its protein is CASSSPGLAIYEQYF.

On this clonotype: One end of the junction varies from germline; a read error may be responsible. The J gene is TRBJ2-5, the V gene TRBV28; the D gene could be TRBD1 or TRBD2 (6 bases each). CDR3 length: 16 amino acids. Germline CDR1 reads MDHEN; CDR2 reads SYDVKM. CDR3 amino acids: CASSLWGAVGSETQYF. The CDR3 bases are TGTGCCAGCAGTCTATGGGGGGCGGTGGGGTCAGAGACCCAGTACTTC.

The CDR3 spells CARTNSRFQPQHF. The CDR3 bases are TGTGCCAGAACGAACAGCCGATTTCAGCCCCAGCATTTT. This sequence joins TRBV19 and TRBJ1-5, with no clear D. Germline V CDR1 and CDR2: LNHDA, SQIVND (reference sequence). The CDR3 runs 13 residues. V was pared by 9 bases and J by 6 bases, with 15 bases between.

The rearrangement uses TRBV15 and TRBJ2-3, with a tentative D call TRBD1 (5 bases). The V end was cut by 0 bases, the J end by 0 bases, with 10 bases between. Per germline, CDR1 LNHNV and CDR2 YYDKDF (reference sequence). The CDR3 runs to 16 residues. The CDR3 protein is CATSRDGRVSTDTQYF. In DNA form, the CDR3 reads TGTGCCACCAGCAGAGATGGCAGGGTGAGCACAGATACGCAGTATTTT.

In regard to this clonotype: A much larger clone differs by one base, so this may be a read error. The CDR3 does not close with the conserved phenylalanine or tryptophan, likely indicating a read error. The genes are TRBV7-2 and TRBJ2-5; D call uncertain. The length of the CDR3 is 13 residues. V lost 0 bases to trimming and J lost 5 bases, with 7 bases between them. The germline V gene encodes CDR1 SGHTA and CDR2 FQGNSA. CDR3 protein: CASSLALWETQYV. CDR3 nucleotides: TGTGCCAGCAGCTTAGCCCTGTGGGAGACCCAGTACGTC.

The chain uses TRBV7-9 and TRBJ2-5; TRBD2 matches at 9 bases. The J segment lost 4 bases and the V segment lost 4 bases, leaving 4 bases of the junction unmatched. The CDR3 runs to 14 residues. CDR1 and CDR2 from the germline V gene are SEHNR and FQNEAQ (reference sequence). The CDR3 region has the DNA TGTGCCAGCAGCTCCGGGACTAGCAGAGAGACCCAGTACTTC. It yields the protein CASSSGTSRETQYF.

The chain joins TRBV20-1 to TRBJ1-2; no reliable D call. CDR3 length: 11 amino acids. Between the trimmed V and J ends, which lost 4 bases and 7 bases, there was a span of 10 bases. The V gene's germline CDR1 is DFQATT and CDR2 SNEGSKA (reference sequence). The CDR3 coding sequence is TGCAGTGCTACCACACGGACTGGCTACACCTTC. This encodes CSATTRTGYTF.

The chain has TRBV29-1 and TRBJ1-2, with D unresolved. The V gene lost 6 bases and the J gene lost 1 base, with 9 bases spanning the gap. The germline V gene has CDR1 SQVTM and CDR2 ANQGSEA. CDR3 length equals 12 residues. CDR3: CSVSASNYGYTF. The CDR3 bases are TGCAGCGTGTCAGCCAGTAACTATGGCTACACCTTC.

This clonotype was detected many times. This sequence joins TRBV12-5 and TRBJ1-1; 9 nucleotides match TRBD1. Germline V gene data show CDR1 as LGHNT and CDR2 as FRNRAP. The CDR3 is 18 amino acids. V was clipped by 0 bases and J by 4 bases; unmatched bases: 12. The CDR3 region is CASGLVLQWDREVTEAFF. The CDR3 DNA reads as TGTGCTAGTGGTTTGGTACTTCAATGGGACAGGGAGGTCACTGAAGCTTTCTTT. The full variable domain, in which reference TRBV12-5 and TRBJ1-1 provide the parts outside the CDR3, is DARVTQTPRHKVTEMGQEVTMRCQPILGHNTVFWYRQTMMQGLELLAYFRNRAPLDDSGMPKDRFSAEMPDATLATLKIQPSEPRDSAVYFCASGLVLQWDREVTEAFFGQGTRLTVV.

This chain links TRBV5-5 with TRBJ1-3, with D unclear. CDR1 is SGHKS, CDR2 YYEKEE, per germline (reference sequence). V dropped 0 bases and J dropped 0 bases, with 16 bases sitting between them. This CDR3 comprises 18 residues. The CDR3 reads CASSLAPSMASSGNTIYF. In nucleotides, the CDR3 is TGTGCCAGCAGCTTGGCCCCTTCCATGGCGAGCTCTGGAAACACCATATATTTT.

This clonotype was observed a handful of times. The J gene is TRBJ1-3, the V gene TRBV27, with unresolved D. Germline lookup yields CDR1 MNHEY and CDR2 SMNVEV (reference sequence). The length of the CDR3 is 11 residues. V dropped 3 bases and J dropped 4 bases, with 1 base sitting between them. The CDR3 here is CASSFGNTIYF. CDR3 sequence (DNA): TGTGCCAGCAGTTTCGGAAACACCATATATTTT.

This clonotype was found a few times. The chain carries TRBV6-6 and TRBJ2-7; no definite D call. The V gene lost 7 bases and the J gene lost 3 bases, with 22 bases spanning the gap. This CDR3 region has 16 residues. From germline, CDR1 is MNHNY and CDR2 SVGAGI (reference sequence). This CDR3 reads CASIKSMDPGFYEQYF. CDR3 nucleotide sequence: TGTGCCAGCATAAAGTCTATGGACCCGGGCTTCTACGAGCAGTACTTC.

There are a few counts of this clonotype. The chain combines TRBV7-6 with TRBJ2-3, with D tentatively TRBD1 (5 bases). V gave up 2 bases and J gave up 4 bases, with 16 bases separating them. From germline, CDR1 is SGHVS and CDR2 FNYEAQ. The CDR3 sequence is 16 residues long. In DNA form, the CDR3 reads TGTGCCAGCAGCTTAAGGGGCGGAACCGACGCAGATACGCAGTATTTT. This sequence encodes CASSLRGGTDADTQYF. Together with reference TRBV7-6 and TRBJ2-3, the CDR3 gives the full variable domain: GAGVSQSPRYKVTKRGQDVALRCDPISGHVSLYWYRQALGQGPEFLTYFNYEAQQDKSGLPNDRFSAERPEGSISTLTIQRTEQRDSAMYRCASSLRGGTDADTQYFGPGTRLTVL.

The chain links TRBV11-2 to TRBJ2-4; D is perhaps TRBD1 (6 bases). Germline V gene sequence: CDR1 SGHAT, CDR2 FQNNGV. The CDR3 totals 18 residues. The germline V and J ends were trimmed by 1 base and 4 bases, with 20 bases remaining between them. The CDR3 nucleotides are TGTGCCAGCAGCTTAGGATCCGGGACACCGACTTGGAAAAACATTCAGTACTTC. Translated: CASSLGSGTPTWKNIQYF.

V gene TRBV20-1 combines with J gene TRBJ2-5; TRBD2 matches at 11 bases. The CDR3 extends over 14 amino acids. Germline lookup yields CDR1 DFQATT and CDR2 SNEGSKA (reference sequence). V lost 3 bases, J lost 4 bases, and 4 bases stayed unmatched. The CDR3 here is CSASTSGSAETQYF. CDR3 DNA sequence: TGCAGTGCTAGTACTAGCGGGAGTGCAGAGACCCAGTACTTC.

Here the CDR3 reads CASSKWRDQETQYF. CDR3 nucleotide sequence: TGTGCCAGCAGCAAATGGAGGGACCAAGAGACCCAGTACTTC. The chain recombines TRBV11-2 with TRBJ2-5, with a possible D match to TRBD2 (6 bases). V lost 5 bases and J lost 0, with 10 bases in between. CDR3 length: 14 residues. CDR1 and CDR2 (germline): SGHAT, FQNNGV.

The chain links TRBV28 to TRBJ1-1; D ambiguous. The V end was cut by 8 bases, the J end by 0 bases, with 13 bases between. The CDR3 is made up of 14 amino acids. Germline CDR1 reads MDHEN; CDR2 reads SYDVKM. For the CDR3, the DNA is TGTGCCAGCCACAAATCTTCCATGAACACTGAAGCTTTCTTT. This translates into CASHKSSMNTEAFF.

This clonotype was counted a few times. V and J are TRBV10-3 and TRBJ1-1; 9 nucleotides agree with TRBD1. Unmatched junction bases numbered 3, after V lost 6 bases and J lost 10 bases. Looked up from germline, CDR1 is ENHRY and CDR2 is SYGVKD. This CDR3 has 11 residues. For the CDR3, the DNA is TGTGCCATCAGGGGGACAGGGAGAGCTTTCTTT. Translation gives CAIRGTGRAFF.

This chain joins TRBV5-5 and TRBJ2-5; no definite D call. This CDR3 has 15 residues. The germline gives CDR1 SGHKS, CDR2 YYEKEE (reference sequence). The V end lost 1 base, the J end lost 1 base, and 11 bases lay between the germline ends. CDR3 residues: CASSLWWAIQETQYF. The CDR3 region has the DNA TGTGCCAGCAGCTTGTGGTGGGCGATCCAAGAGACCCAGTACTTC.

This chain connects TRBV12-3 or TRBV12-4 to TRBJ2-3; no reliable D call. The V gene lost 7 bases and the J gene lost 1 base, with 12 bases spanning the gap. CDR3 length: 14 residues. CDR3 region: CASKKWSGTDTQYF. In DNA form, the CDR3 reads TGTGCCAGCAAGAAGTGGTCTGGCACAGATACGCAGTATTTT.

This chain joins TRBV4-2 and TRBJ1-1; D uncertain. The CDR3 totals 13 residues. Looked up from germline, CDR1 is LGHNA and CDR2 is YNFKEQ. V dropped 0 bases and J dropped 5 bases, with 7 bases sitting between them. DNA for the CDR3: TGTGCCAGCAGCCAAGAGGGATGGACTGAAGCTTTCTTT. The encoded protein is CASSQEGWTEAFF.

This clonotype was picked up many times. The V gene is TRBV6-1, the J gene TRBJ2-1; D call uncertain. From germline, CDR1 is MNHNS and CDR2 SASEGT. CDR3 length: 17 amino acids. The germline V and J ends were trimmed by 5 bases and 1 base, with 18 bases remaining between them. CDR3 nucleotides: TGTGCCAGCAGTCGACACCACAGTACTGGGTCCTACAATGAGCAGTTCTTC. This gives the protein CASSRHHSTGSYNEQFF.

This clonotype was detected only a few times. The chain couples TRBV7-9 to TRBJ2-1; 8 bases match TRBD2. This CDR3 is 12 amino acids long. J was trimmed by 15 bases and V by 3 bases; bases with no gene match: 7. CDR1 and CDR2 from the germline V gene are SEHNR and FQNEAQ (reference sequence). The DNA for the CDR3 is TGTGCCAGCAGCTTGGCTGAGAGCGGGAGGTTCTTC. Its protein is CASSLAESGRFF.

There are many counts of this clonotype. J is TRBJ1-1 and V is TRBV2, with D unresolved. V dropped 7 bases and J dropped 3 bases, with 12 bases sitting between them. The germline V gene encodes CDR1 SNHLY and CDR2 FYNNEI. The length of the CDR3 is 13 residues. CDR3 bases: TGTGCCAGCATCCAAAGTGAGGACACTGAAGCTTTCTTT. Amino acid sequence: CASIQSEDTEAFF.

This clonotype was seen at least ten times. The chain is built from TRBV7-8 and TRBJ1-5, with TRBD1 matching over 7 bases. Germline trimming cut 3 bases from V and 2 bases from J; bases unmatched to any gene: 7. There are 16 residues in the CDR3. Germline V gene data show CDR1 as SGHVS and CDR2 as FQNEAQ. The CDR3 nucleotides read TGTGCCAGCAGCTTCCGGGACAGCGATGGCAATCAGCCCCAGCATTTT. Its protein is CASSFRDSDGNQPQHF.

This clonotype has ten or more counts. V usage is TRBV7-8 and J usage is TRBJ2-1; 8 bases line up with TRBD2. J gave up 7 bases and V 1 base, and 6 bases lay outside the gene matches. Germline V gives CDR1 SGHVS, CDR2 FQNEAQ. The CDR3 totals 15 residues. CDR3 sequence: CASSLGAGDRNEQFF. DNA for the CDR3: TGTGCCAGCAGCTTAGGAGCGGGAGATCGGAATGAGCAGTTCTTC.

This clonotype came up a few times. CDR3 nucleotides: TGCAGCGTGGACAGGGGTCGTAATCAGCCCCAGCATTTT. Translating gives CSVDRGRNQPQHF. V is TRBV29-1 and J is TRBJ1-5, with 9 bases aligning to TRBD1. This CDR3 is built from 13 residues. Trimming removed 6 bases from V and 4 bases from J; junction bases left unmatched: 4. CDR1 and CDR2 (germline): SQVTM, ANQGSEA.

This clonotype turned up a few times. The chain recombines TRBV20-1 with TRBJ2-1; D ambiguous. Germline V CDR1 and CDR2: DFQATT, SNEGSKA (reference sequence). This CDR3 comprises 13 residues. V dropped 0 bases and J dropped 6 bases, with 9 bases sitting between them. CDR3: CSARDKAINEQFF. The CDR3 bases are TGCAGTGCTAGAGACAAAGCGATCAATGAGCAGTTCTTC.

The V gene is TRBV20-1, the J gene TRBJ1-2; a possible D gene is TRBD1 (5 bases). Trimming pared 6 bases from V and 4 bases from J, leaving 21 bases between. The CDR3 runs to 15 residues. The germline V gene encodes CDR1 DFQATT and CDR2 SNEGSKA (reference sequence). The CDR3 coding sequence is TGCAGTGCCAGAAATCGGGGGTCGGGAATCTATGGCTACACCTTC. Translating gives CSARNRGSGIYGYTF.